Included here is one T cell receptor beta chain sequence, with context. Its target is unknown. These data are taken from a study of CD8 T cells in ankylosing spondylitis. General study findings and limits: Ankylosing spondylitis blood appeared to carry a characteristic TCR beta motif of roughly eight highly homologous variants.

Library preparation for TCR beta used quantitative 5'-RACE with molecular barcodes. TCRdb used MiXCR to reprocess the 5' RACE reads, holding one entry per CDR3 protein. The data hold a few hundred thousand distinct CDR3 sequences, with about 19% observed a single time. CDR3 length: 14 residues. With 3 bases clipped from V and 2 bases from J, the junction kept 5 bases outside the gene matches. Germline lookup yields CDR1 DFQATT and CDR2 SNEGSKA (reference sequence). Sample: blood, either unsorted or a sorted T cell fraction (not recorded which). The chain couples TRBV20-1 to TRBJ2-3, with 7 bases fitting TRBD1. This sequence originates from a male donor with ankylosing spondylitis or in good health (not recorded which). CDR3 sequence (DNA): TGCAGTGCTAGTCCAGGGGGTCACACAGATACGCAGTATTTT. Its protein product is CSASPGGHTDTQYF.